The 8 T cell receptor beta chains presented below share a single source sample, sequenced in a study of control samples from healthy donors and cancer patients. Libraries were prepared by immunoSEQ multiplex PCR; TCRdb keeps only in-frame clonotypes and omits some of them. This sample carries roughly 93,000 clones, about 89% of them seen once, and the ten largest clones take roughly a tenth. Sequenced material: PBMCs. The source is a woman aged 45 to 65 with colorectal cancer.

This chain uses TRBV7-2 with TRBJ1-1, with no clear D. The ends were cut back, 3 bases at V and 2 bases at J, with 13 bases in the middle. CDR3 length equals 15 residues. Germline-derived CDR1 and CDR2 are SGHTA and FQGNSA. Here the CDR3 DNA reads TGTGCCAGCAGCTTGTATTCGGGGTCTAACACTGAAGCTTTCTTT. The encoded protein is CASSLYSGSNTEAFF.

The CDR3 bases are TGTGCCAGCAGTTTTGGGGTTTACTATGGCTACACCTTC. Translating it yields CASSFGVYYGYTF. J is TRBJ1-2 and V is TRBV12-3 or TRBV12-4; D unclear. CDR3 length equals 13 residues. V was trimmed by 3 bases and J by 3 bases, leaving 8 bases between them.

The V and J genes are TRBV7-9 and TRBJ2-5; TRBD1 or TRBD2 may be the D gene (5 bases each). The CDR3 sequence is 17 residues long. Germline CDR1 is SEHNR and CDR2 is FQNEAQ (reference sequence). V was clipped by 5 bases and J by 3 bases, with 22 bases between them. CDR3 nucleotide sequence: TGTGCCAGCAGCCTGCGGCGCTACGGGGCGGTCGAAGAGACCCAGTACTTC. Its protein product is CASSLRRYGAVEETQYF.

V and J are TRBV18 and TRBJ2-5; no definite D call. The germline V gene has CDR1 KGHSH and CDR2 LQKENI. This CDR3 is built from 12 residues. V was pared by 1 base and J by 5 bases, with 5 bases between. The CDR3 bases are TGTGCCAGCTCACCACGCGGCGAGACCCAGTACTTC. This encodes CASSPRGETQYF.

The chain joins TRBV7-2 to TRBJ2-3; 10 bases are shared with TRBD2. Germline loops: CDR1 SGHTA, CDR2 FQGNSA. The CDR3 is 16 amino acids. The V gene end was trimmed by 5 bases and the J gene end by 3 bases; junction bases not matched to a gene: 8. CDR3 sequence: CASSTGTSVWTDTQYF. Here the CDR3 DNA reads TGTGCCAGCAGCACCGGGACTAGCGTTTGGACAGATACGCAGTATTTT.

With regard to this clone: The same CDR3 arises from other DNA sequences in this sample as well. This chain's CDR3 is CATSRDVETQYF. The CDR3 region has the DNA TGTGCCACCAGCAGAGATGTTGAGACCCAGTACTTC. The rearrangement links TRBV15 to TRBJ2-5; D ambiguous. V was clipped by 0 bases and J by 5 bases, with 4 bases between them. The CDR3 is 12 amino acids. Germline CDR1 is LNHNV and CDR2 is YYDKDF (reference sequence).

The chain is built from TRBV5-1 and TRBJ2-2; either TRBD1 or TRBD2 may fit D (5 bases each). Trimming took off 4 bases at V and 2 bases at J, with 12 bases between the two ends. This CDR3 has 15 amino acids. Germline V gene lookup returns CDR1 SGHRS and CDR2 YFSETQ. Here the CDR3 DNA reads TGCGCCAGCAGCCACCGGGACCCCAACACCGGGGAGCTGTTTTTT. It is translated as CASSHRDPNTGELFF.

This chain joins TRBV10-3 and TRBJ1-1; 8 bases are shared with TRBD1. V lost 6 bases to trimming and J lost 7 bases; unmatched junction nucleotides: 10. Germline V gives CDR1 ENHRY, CDR2 SYGVKD. The CDR3 consists of 14 residues. The CDR3 DNA reads TGTGCCATCAGAATGGACAGGGAGCAAGGTGAAGCTTTCTTT. This encodes CAIRMDREQGEAFF.